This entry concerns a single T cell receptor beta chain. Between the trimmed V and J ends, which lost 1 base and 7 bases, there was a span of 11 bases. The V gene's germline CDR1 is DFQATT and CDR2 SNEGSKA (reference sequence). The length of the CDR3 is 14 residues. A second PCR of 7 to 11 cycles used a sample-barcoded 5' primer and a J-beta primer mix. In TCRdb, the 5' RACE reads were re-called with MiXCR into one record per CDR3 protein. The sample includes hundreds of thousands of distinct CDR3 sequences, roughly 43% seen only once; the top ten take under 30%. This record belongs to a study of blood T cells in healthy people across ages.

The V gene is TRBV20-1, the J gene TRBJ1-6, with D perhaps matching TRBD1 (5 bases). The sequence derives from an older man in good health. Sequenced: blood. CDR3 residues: CSARVGLSNSPLHF. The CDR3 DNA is TGCAGTGCTAGAGTGGGGCTCAGCAATTCACCCCTCCACTTT.